A selection of T cell receptor beta chains follows, all from one sample in a study of OX40 agonist ivuxolimab in advanced cancers. Repertoires were generated with immunoSEQ multiplex PCR, while TCRdb's copy carries only in-frame clones and drops some. The sample has under 85,000 clones, approximately 78% seen once. The sequences come from CD4+ or CD8+ T cells sorted from blood, collected in a trial of the OX40 agonist ivuxolimab. The source of these receptors is an adult with an advanced solid tumor such as melanoma, head and neck, liver or kidney cancer. The CDR3 runs from the conserved cysteine through the conserved F or W. The D gene is left open where the match is weak. Size is stated for part of the rows, as once, few or many counts, or as a class when the clone is expanded.

d_call,clone_size,j_call,v_call,cdr3_aa,cdr3_nt
.,.,TRBJ2-7,TRBV28,CASKPPRTAPEDEQYF,TGTGCCAGCAAGCCTCCCAGGACAGCCCCCGAGGACGAGCAGTACTTC
TRBD2,.,TRBJ2-2,TRBV7-9,CASSTWEGGSTGELFF,TGTGCCAGCAGCACCTGGGAGGGCGGGAGCACCGGGGAGCTGTTTTTT
.,.,TRBJ1-4,TRBV9,CASSVAAANEKLFF,TGTGCCAGCAGCGTAGCGGCAGCTAATGAAAAACTGTTTTTT
TRBD1,once,TRBJ1-2,TRBV9,CASSVFSGTGKGHYGYTF,TGTGCCAGCAGCGTCTTCTCCGGGACAGGGAAAGGGCACTATGGCTACACCTTC
.,.,TRBJ1-1,TRBV6-5,CASRQTDHTEAFF,TGTGCCAGCAGGCAGACAGATCACACTGAAGCTTTCTTT
.,.,TRBJ1-6,TRBV28,CASSLRGPLHF,TGTGCCAGCAGTTTACGCGGACCCCTCCACTTT
TRBD2,.,TRBJ2-1,TRBV15,CATSRGTSGNEQFF,TGTGCCACCAGCAGGGGGACTAGCGGAAATGAGCAGTTCTTC
.,.,TRBJ2-1,TRBV19,CASSISSYNEQFF,TGTGCCAGTAGTATTAGCTCCTACAATGAGCAGTTCTTC
TRBD2,.,TRBJ2-3,TRBV5-4,CASSPKGFSGKSDTQYF,TGTGCCAGCAGCCCCAAAGGGTTCAGCGGGAAGTCGGATACGCAGTATTTT
.,.,TRBJ1-5,TRBV9,CASSEGGSSQPQHF,TGTGCCAGCAGTGAGGGAGGGTCAAGTCAGCCCCAGCATTTT
.,.,TRBJ2-7,TRBV6-6,CASSRDLLYEQYF,TGTGCCAGCAGCAGGGACTTACTCTACGAGCAGTACTTC
.,.,TRBJ1-5,TRBV7-8,CASSLERGAGQPQHF,TGTGCCAGCAGCTTAGAGAGGGGCGCGGGACAGCCCCAGCATTTT
.,.,TRBJ1-1,TRBV2,CASSEKARQSDMNTEAFF,TGTGCCAGCAGTGAAAAAGCCCGACAGTCAGATATGAACACTGAAGCTTTCTTT
.,.,TRBJ2-6,TRBV19,CASSPQGRPSGANVLTF,TGTGCCAGTAGCCCCCAAGGACGTCCCTCTGGGGCCAACGTCCTGACTTTC
TRBD2,.,TRBJ2-2,TRBV11-3,CASSQATSLTYTGELFF,TGTGCCAGCAGCCAAGCGACTAGCCTTACTTACACCGGGGAGCTGTTTTTT
TRBD1,.,TRBJ1-2,TRBV5-8,CASSRTGALLGGYTF,TGTGCCAGCAGCCGCACAGGGGCACTCTTGGGTGGCTACACCTTC
TRBD1,.,TRBJ1-2,TRBV19,CASSARQGSYGYTF,TGTGCCAGTAGTGCCCGACAGGGTAGCTATGGCTACACCTTC
.,.,TRBJ1-5,TRBV6-1,CASSENWGHQPQHF,TGTGCCAGCAGTGAAAATTGGGGTCATCAGCCCCAGCATTTT
.,.,TRBJ1-1,TRBV11-1,CASSFMGGTEAFF,TGTGCCAGCAGCTTCATGGGGGGCACTGAAGCTTTCTTT
.,.,TRBJ1-4,TRBV30,CAWRSGPGQTNEKLFF,TGTGCCTGGAGATCCGGGCCAGGACAAACTAATGAAAAACTGTTTTTT
.,.,TRBJ1-2,TRBV19,CASRGVSRISNYGYTF,TGTGCCAGCCGGGGGGTCAGCCGAATTTCGAACTATGGCTACACCTTC
.,.,TRBJ1-2,TRBV5-5,CASSQTTGENYGYTF,TGTGCCAGCAGCCAAACGACAGGAGAAAACTATGGCTACACCTTC
.,.,TRBJ1-1,TRBV29-1,CSVVVVGRTNTEAFF,TGCAGCGTTGTGGTCGTCGGGAGGACGAACACTGAAGCTTTCTTT
.,.,TRBJ1-2,TRBV6-5,CASSYRGEEGYTF,TGTGCCAGCAGTTACCGGGGGGAGGAAGGCTACACCTTC